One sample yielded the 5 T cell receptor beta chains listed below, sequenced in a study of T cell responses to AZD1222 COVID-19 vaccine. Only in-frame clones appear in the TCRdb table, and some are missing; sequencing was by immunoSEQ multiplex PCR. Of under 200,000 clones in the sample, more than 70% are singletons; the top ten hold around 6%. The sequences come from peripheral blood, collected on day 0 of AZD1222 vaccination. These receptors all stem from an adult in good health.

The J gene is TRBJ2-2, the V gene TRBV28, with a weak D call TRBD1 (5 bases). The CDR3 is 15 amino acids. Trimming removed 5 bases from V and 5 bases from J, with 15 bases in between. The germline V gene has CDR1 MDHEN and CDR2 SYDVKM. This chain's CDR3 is CASSPPRVRTGELFF. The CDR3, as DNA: TGTGCCAGCAGTCCCCCCAGGGTACGGACCGGGGAGCTGTTTTTT.

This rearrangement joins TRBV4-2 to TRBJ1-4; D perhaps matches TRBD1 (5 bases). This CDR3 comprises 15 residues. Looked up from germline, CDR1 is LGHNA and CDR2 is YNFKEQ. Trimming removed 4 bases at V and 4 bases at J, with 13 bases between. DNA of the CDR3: TGTGCCAGCAGCCCAGAAGGACACAATAATGAAAAACTGTTTTTT. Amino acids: CASSPEGHNNEKLFF.

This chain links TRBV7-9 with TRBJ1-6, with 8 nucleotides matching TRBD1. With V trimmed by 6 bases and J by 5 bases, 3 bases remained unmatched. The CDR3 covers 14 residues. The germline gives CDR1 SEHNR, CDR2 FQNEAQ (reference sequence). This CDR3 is CASRRGQDNSPLHF. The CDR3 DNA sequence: TGTGCCAGCAGGAGGGGACAGGATAATTCACCCCTCCACTTT.

CDR3 bases: TGTGCCAGCAGCCCGACTAGCGGGAGGGACTACGAGCAGTACTTC. The encoded protein is CASSPTSGRDYEQYF. J is TRBJ2-7 and V is TRBV7-9; 14 bases fit TRBD2. The trim removed 5 bases at V and 3 bases at J, leaving 3 bases unmatched. This CDR3 region has 15 residues. Germline V gene lookup returns CDR1 SEHNR and CDR2 FQNEAQ (reference sequence).

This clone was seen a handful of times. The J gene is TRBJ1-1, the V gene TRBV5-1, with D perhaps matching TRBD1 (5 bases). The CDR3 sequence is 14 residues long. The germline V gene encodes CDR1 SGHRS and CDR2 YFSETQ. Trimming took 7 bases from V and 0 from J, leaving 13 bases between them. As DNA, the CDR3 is TGCGCCAGCGGTCCGGGACCGATGAACACTGAAGCTTTCTTT. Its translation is CASGPGPMNTEAFF.